Listed below are T cell receptor beta chains from one sample, sequenced in a study of blood T cell repertoires in COVID-19. Method: immunoSEQ multiplex PCR; TCRdb's copy keeps in-frame clones and lacks some. The sample records 150,000 to 200,000 clones, approximately 90% being singletons. Sequenced sample: peripheral blood. All receptors come from a man younger than 35 with active or convalescent COVID-19. CDR3s include the opening cysteine and the closing phenylalanine or tryptophan. The D gene is left open where the match is weak. Clone sizes are given selectively: once, few, many, or a class where the clone is expanded.

CASSPVPGQGMAPEAFF	TGTGCCAGCAGCCCAGTCCCGGGACAGGGGATGGCTCCTGAAGCTTTCTTT	TRBD1	TRBV3-1/TRBV3-2	TRBJ1-1	.
CASSLEDRPCTF	TGTGCCAGCAGCTTGGAGGACAGACCCTGCACCTTC	.	TRBV5-6	TRBJ1-2	.
CASISRGKETQYF	TGTGCCAGCATAAGCAGGGGGAAAGAGACCCAGTACTTC	TRBD1	TRBV3-1/TRBV3-2	TRBJ2-5	.
CASSVAVTPTDTQYF	TGTGCCAGCAGCGTAGCGGTTACTCCCACAGATACGCAGTATTTT	.	TRBV9	TRBJ2-3	.
CASSPPGADEKLFF	TGTGCCAGCTCACCACCGGGGGCAGATGAAAAACTGTTTTTT	.	TRBV18	TRBJ1-4	.
CASRLDRVSNQPQHF	TGTGCCAGCAGACTAGACAGGGTCAGCAATCAGCCCCAGCATTTT	TRBD1	TRBV16	TRBJ1-5	.
CASSYLIGQGVAEAFF	TGTGCCAGCAGCTATTTGATAGGACAGGGGGTAGCTGAAGCTTTCTTT	TRBD1	TRBV7-2	TRBJ1-1	once
CASSIYNNRHNEQFF	TGTGCCAGTAGTATTTACAACAACCGCCACAATGAGCAGTTCTTC	.	TRBV19	TRBJ2-1	.
CASRADRNTEAFF	TGCGCCAGCAGAGCGGACAGGAACACTGAAGCTTTCTTT	.	TRBV5-1	TRBJ1-1	.
CASSGIQEPSGNTIYF	TGTGCCAGCAGCGGGATACAGGAGCCCTCTGGAAACACCATATATTTT	.	TRBV11-3	TRBJ1-3	.
CASSQDRPGTYQPQHF	TGCGCCAGCAGCCAAGATCGCCCAGGCACCTATCAGCCCCAGCATTTT	.	TRBV4-1	TRBJ1-5	.
CASTGGPNTEAFF	TGTGCCAGCACAGGGGGTCCGAACACTGAAGCTTTCTTT	TRBD1	TRBV6-5	TRBJ1-1	.
CATSNRTGANEKLFF	TGTGCCACCAGCAACCGGACAGGGGCTAATGAAAAACTGTTTTTT	TRBD1	TRBV15	TRBJ1-4	.
CATSDFKRDGRNEQFF	TGTGCCACCAGTGATTTCAAGCGGGATGGGCGCAATGAGCAGTTCTTC	TRBD2	TRBV24-1	TRBJ2-1	.
CASSRKLTGSTDTQYF	TGTGCCAGCAGCCGGAAATTGACAGGTAGCACAGATACGCAGTATTTT	.	TRBV3-1/TRBV3-2	TRBJ2-3	.
CASSQDSNTDTQYF	TGCGCCAGCAGCCAAGATAGCAACACAGATACGCAGTATTTT	.	TRBV4-3	TRBJ2-3	.
CASSQEGTGGTEAFF	TGCGCCAGCAGCCAAGAGGGGACAGGGGGGACTGAAGCTTTCTTT	TRBD1	TRBV4-3	TRBJ1-1	.
CASSQSAGTQYF	TGCGCCAGCAGCCAAAGTGCGGGTACGCAGTATTTT	.	TRBV4-1	TRBJ2-3	.
CASSIQGFGEAFF	TGTGCCAGTAGTATACAGGGTTTTGGAGAAGCTTTCTTT	.	TRBV19	TRBJ1-1	once
CASSALQGYSNQPQHF	TGTGCCAGCAGTGCTTTGCAGGGTTATAGCAATCAGCCCCAGCATTTT	.	TRBV2	TRBJ1-5	many
CSVGRRGTSHGYTF	TGCAGCGTCGGACGAAGGGGAACTTCGCATGGCTACACCTTC	.	TRBV29-1	TRBJ1-2	.
CASGTSNNQPQHF	TGTGCCAGCGGGACATCTAACAATCAGCCCCAGCATTTT	.	TRBV28	TRBJ1-5	.
CASSLERGLSGNTIYF	TGTGCCAGCAGCTTAGAAAGGGGACTCTCTGGAAACACCATATATTTT	.	TRBV11-2	TRBJ1-3	.
CASSAVVWQGGSYNEQFF	TGTGCCAGCAGTGCCGTTGTCTGGCAGGGAGGCTCCTACAATGAGCAGTTCTTC	.	TRBV2	TRBJ2-1	.
CASSIRDSYSYEQYF	TGTGCCAGTAGTATCCGGGACAGCTACTCCTACGAGCAGTACTTC	TRBD1	TRBV19	TRBJ2-7	.
CASSSLAAGSNEQFF	TGTGCCAGCAGCTCTCTAGCGGCAGGCTCCAATGAGCAGTTCTTC	TRBD2	TRBV4-2	TRBJ2-1	.
CASSLTGLPYEQYF	TGTGCCAGCAGCTTAACGGGTCTCCCTTACGAGCAGTACTTC	.	TRBV7-6	TRBJ2-7	.
CASGGDRGLSYEQYF	TGTGCCAGCGGAGGGGACAGGGGGCTATCCTACGAGCAGTACTTC	TRBD1	TRBV2	TRBJ2-7	.
CASSPSLAGEQFF	TGTGCCAGCAGCCCCTCACTAGCGGGAGAGCAGTTCTTC	TRBD2	TRBV11-2	TRBJ2-1	.
CSVQGVMNTEAFF	TGCAGCGTACAGGGGGTAATGAACACTGAAGCTTTCTTT	TRBD1	TRBV29-1	TRBJ1-1	.
CASSGSYASGADTQYF	TGTGCCAGCAGCGGGAGTTATGCTAGCGGGGCAGATACGCAGTATTTT	TRBD2	TRBV5-4	TRBJ2-3	.
CASSQVRPSGETQYF	TGTGCCAGCAGCCAAGTACGTCCTAGCGGAGAGACCCAGTACTTC	TRBD2	TRBV3-1/TRBV3-2	TRBJ2-5	.
CASSYDRINTEAFF	TGTGCCAGCAGTTACGACAGAATAAACACTGAAGCTTTCTTT	.	TRBV6-7	TRBJ1-1	.
CASSQMGGRGRNTIYF	TGTGCCAGCAGCCAGATGGGGGGTAGAGGTCGAAACACCATATATTTT	.	TRBV5-8	TRBJ1-3	.
CSVVPLSDYGYTF	TGCAGCGTAGTCCCCTTGAGCGACTATGGCTACACCTTC	.	TRBV29-1	TRBJ1-2	.
CASSLPASGGGTDTQYF	TGTGCCAGCAGCTTGCCGGCTAGCGGAGGGGGGACAGATACGCAGTATTTT	.	TRBV7-2	TRBJ2-3	once
CASRQRIAGGEQYF	TGTGCCAGCAGACAGAGAATAGCCGGGGGCGAGCAGTACTTC	.	TRBV6-5	TRBJ2-7	.
CASSQGGRSNEKLFF	TGTGCCAGCAGCCAAGGCGGCAGATCAAATGAAAAACTGTTTTTT	.	TRBV14	TRBJ1-4	.
CASSPLSPTGPQNTEAFF	TGTGCCAGCAGTCCCCTTTCCCCGACAGGGCCCCAGAACACTGAAGCTTTCTTT	TRBD1	TRBV27	TRBJ1-1	.
CASSLDLGTEAFF	TGTGCCAGCAGTTTAGACCTAGGAACGGAAGCTTTCTTT	.	TRBV27	TRBJ1-1	.
CATRSLQGANTGELFF	TGTGCCACCAGGAGCTTACAGGGGGCGAACACCGGGGAGCTGTTTTTT	TRBD1	TRBV15	TRBJ2-2	.
CACSGGPGANVLTF	TGTGCCTGCTCAGGGGGCCCTGGGGCCAACGTCCTGACTTTC	TRBD1	TRBV11-3	TRBJ2-6	.
CASSVRSAYGYTF	TGTGCCAGTAGTGTGCGTAGTGCCTATGGCTACACCTTC	.	TRBV19	TRBJ1-2	.
CASSSVGGPQYF	TGTGCCAGCAGTTCTGTTGGGGGCCCGCAGTATTTT	.	TRBV27	TRBJ2-3	.
CASSLVGGPSSYNSPLHF	TGTGCCAGCAGCTTAGTGGGAGGCCCAAGCTCCTATAATTCACCCCTCCACTTT	.	TRBV13	TRBJ1-6	once
CSVWGAGHGETQYF	TGCAGCGTCTGGGGAGCGGGGCACGGGGAGACCCAGTACTTC	TRBD2	TRBV29-1	TRBJ2-5	once
CASMGLAINTGELFF	TGTGCCAGCATGGGACTAGCGATAAACACCGGGGAGCTGTTTTTT	TRBD2	TRBV25-1	TRBJ2-2	.
CASSSLGQHAIPEAFF	TGTGCCAGCAGTTCCCTAGGACAGCACGCCATCCCTGAAGCTTTCTTT	.	TRBV28	TRBJ1-1	once
CASSRDYNTGELFF	TGTGCCAGCAGCAGGGACTATAACACCGGGGAGCTGTTTTTT	TRBD2	TRBV5-8	TRBJ2-2	.
CASSQQAGNTEAFF	TGTGCCAGCAGCCAGCAGGCGGGGAACACTGAAGCTTTCTTT	.	TRBV4-2	TRBJ1-1	.
CSVASLGHENTEAFF	TGCAGCGTCGCTTCTTTGGGACATGAGAACACTGAAGCTTTCTTT	.	TRBV29-1	TRBJ1-1	once
CASSRGDTVQDEQFF	TGTGCCAGCAGTCGGGGGGACACCGTACAGGATGAGCAGTTCTTC	.	TRBV11-3	TRBJ2-1	.
CASSLVGERPNIQYF	TGCGCCAGCAGCTTGGTCGGAGAGCGTCCAAACATTCAGTACTTC	.	TRBV5-1	TRBJ2-4	.
CASSTTRSENEQYF	TGTGCCAGCAGCACCACTAGATCTGAGAACGAGCAGTACTTC	.	TRBV7-9	TRBJ2-7	.
CASSLDGAGYGYTF	TGCGCCAGCAGCTTGGATGGGGCCGGGTATGGCTACACCTTC	.	TRBV5-1	TRBJ1-2	.
CASSLLAGGQETQYF	TGCGCCAGCAGCTTGCTAGCGGGGGGGCAAGAGACCCAGTACTTC	TRBD2	TRBV5-1	TRBJ2-5	.
CASSSPFVMDRGNQPQHF	TGTGCCAGTAGTTCCCCATTTGTAATGGACAGGGGCAATCAGCCCCAGCATTTT	TRBD1	TRBV19	TRBJ1-5	.